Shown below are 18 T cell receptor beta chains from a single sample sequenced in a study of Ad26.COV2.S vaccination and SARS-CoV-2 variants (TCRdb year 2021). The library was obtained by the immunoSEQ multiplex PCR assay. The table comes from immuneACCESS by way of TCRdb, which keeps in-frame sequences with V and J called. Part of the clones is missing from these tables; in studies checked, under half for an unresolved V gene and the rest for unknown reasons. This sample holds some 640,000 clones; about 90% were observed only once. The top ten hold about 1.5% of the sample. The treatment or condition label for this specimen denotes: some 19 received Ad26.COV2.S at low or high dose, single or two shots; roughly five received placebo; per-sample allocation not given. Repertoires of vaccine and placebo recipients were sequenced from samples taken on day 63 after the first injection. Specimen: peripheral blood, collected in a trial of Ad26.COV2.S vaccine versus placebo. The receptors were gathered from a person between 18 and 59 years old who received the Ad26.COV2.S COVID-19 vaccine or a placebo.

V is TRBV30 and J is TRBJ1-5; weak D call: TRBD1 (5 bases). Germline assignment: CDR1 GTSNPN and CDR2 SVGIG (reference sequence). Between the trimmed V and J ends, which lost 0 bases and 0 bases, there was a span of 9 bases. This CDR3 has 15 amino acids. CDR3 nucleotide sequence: TGTGCCTGGAGTGTAGGGGACTATAGCAATCAGCCCCAGCATTTT. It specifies CAWSVGDYSNQPQHF.

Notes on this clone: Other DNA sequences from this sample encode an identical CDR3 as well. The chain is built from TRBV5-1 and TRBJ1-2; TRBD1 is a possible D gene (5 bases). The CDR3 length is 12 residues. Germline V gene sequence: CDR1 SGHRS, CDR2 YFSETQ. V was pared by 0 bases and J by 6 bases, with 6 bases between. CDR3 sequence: CASSLGQNGYTF. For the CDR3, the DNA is TGCGCCAGCAGCTTGGGACAGAATGGCTACACCTTC.

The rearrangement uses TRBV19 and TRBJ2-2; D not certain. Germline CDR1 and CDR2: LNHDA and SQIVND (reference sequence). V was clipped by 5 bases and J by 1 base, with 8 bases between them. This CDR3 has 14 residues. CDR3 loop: CASSFRRNTGELFF. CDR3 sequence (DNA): TGTGCCAGTAGTTTCAGGCGGAACACCGGGGAGCTGTTTTTT.

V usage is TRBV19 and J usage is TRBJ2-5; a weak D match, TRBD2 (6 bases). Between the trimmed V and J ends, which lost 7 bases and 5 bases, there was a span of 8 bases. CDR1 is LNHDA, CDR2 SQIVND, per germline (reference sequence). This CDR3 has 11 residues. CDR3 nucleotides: TGTGCCAGTACGGGGAGGGAGACCCAGTACTTC. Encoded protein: CASTGRETQYF.

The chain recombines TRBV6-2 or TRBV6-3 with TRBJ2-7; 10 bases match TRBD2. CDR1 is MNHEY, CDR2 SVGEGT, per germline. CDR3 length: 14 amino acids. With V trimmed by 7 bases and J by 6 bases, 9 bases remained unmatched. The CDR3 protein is CASTPSSGGGEQYF. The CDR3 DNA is TGTGCCAGCACCCCATCTAGCGGGGGCGGCGAGCAGTACTTC.

CDR3 nucleotide sequence: TGTGCCAGCACAAAAACACCATATAGCAATCAGCCCCAGCATTTT. Translating it yields CASTKTPYSNQPQHF. The genes are TRBV2 and TRBJ1-5; D is unresolved. Looked up from germline, CDR1 is SNHLY and CDR2 is FYNNEI. The V gene lost 7 bases and the J gene lost 0 bases, with 13 bases spanning the gap. The CDR3 totals 15 residues.

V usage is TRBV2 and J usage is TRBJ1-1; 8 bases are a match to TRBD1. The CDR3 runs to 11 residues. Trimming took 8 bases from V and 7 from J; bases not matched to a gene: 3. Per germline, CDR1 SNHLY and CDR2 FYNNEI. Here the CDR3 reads CASRDRFEAFF. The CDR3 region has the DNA TGTGCCAGCCGGGACAGGTTTGAAGCTTTCTTT.

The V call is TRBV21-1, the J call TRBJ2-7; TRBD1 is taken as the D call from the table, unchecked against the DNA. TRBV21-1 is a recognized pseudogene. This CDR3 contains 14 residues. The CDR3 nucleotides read TGTGCCAGCAGGGGCAAGACAGGGGGCTACGAGCAGTACTTC. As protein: CASRGKTGGYEQYF.

This CDR3 is CASSLTGSNSPLHF. The DNA for the CDR3 is TGCGCCAGCAGCCTAACAGGGTCAAATTCACCCCTCCACTTT. This chain joins TRBV4-3 and TRBJ1-6, with a tentative D call TRBD1 (6 bases). The CDR3 is made up of 14 amino acids. Germline lookup yields CDR1 LGHNA and CDR2 YSLEER. V shed 4 bases and J shed 7 bases, with 11 bases lying between them.

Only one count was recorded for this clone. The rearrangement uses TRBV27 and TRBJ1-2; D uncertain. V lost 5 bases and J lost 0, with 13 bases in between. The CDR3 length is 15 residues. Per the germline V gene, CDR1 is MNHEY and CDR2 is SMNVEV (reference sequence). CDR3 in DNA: TGTGCCAGCAGTCAAAACAGAATTGCTAACTATGGCTACACCTTC. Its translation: CASSQNRIANYGYTF.

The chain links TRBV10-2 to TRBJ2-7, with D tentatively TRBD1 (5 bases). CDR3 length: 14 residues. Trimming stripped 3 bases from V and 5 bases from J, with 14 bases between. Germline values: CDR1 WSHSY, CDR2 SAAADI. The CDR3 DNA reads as TGCGCCAGCAGTGATCAGGGTATGATCAACGAGCAGTACTTC. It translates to CASSDQGMINEQYF.

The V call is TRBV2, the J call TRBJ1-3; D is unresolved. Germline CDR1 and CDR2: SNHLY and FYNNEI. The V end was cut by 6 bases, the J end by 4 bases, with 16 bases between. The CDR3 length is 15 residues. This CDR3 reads CASSGRPPAGNTIYF. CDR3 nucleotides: TGTGCCAGCAGCGGTAGACCCCCCGCCGGAAACACCATATATTTT.

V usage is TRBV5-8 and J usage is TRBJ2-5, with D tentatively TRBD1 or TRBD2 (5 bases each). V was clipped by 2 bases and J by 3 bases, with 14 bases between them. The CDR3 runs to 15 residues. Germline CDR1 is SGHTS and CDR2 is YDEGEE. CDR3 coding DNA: TGTGCCAGCAGCTTCTACGGACACGGGAAAGAGACCCAGTACTTC. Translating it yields CASSFYGHGKETQYF.

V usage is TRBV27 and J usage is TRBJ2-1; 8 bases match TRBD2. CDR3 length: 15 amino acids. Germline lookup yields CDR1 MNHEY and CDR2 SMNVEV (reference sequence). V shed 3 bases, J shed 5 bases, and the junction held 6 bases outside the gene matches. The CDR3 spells CASSFGGRTHNEQFF. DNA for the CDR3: TGTGCCAGCAGTTTTGGCGGGAGGACCCACAATGAGCAGTTCTTC.

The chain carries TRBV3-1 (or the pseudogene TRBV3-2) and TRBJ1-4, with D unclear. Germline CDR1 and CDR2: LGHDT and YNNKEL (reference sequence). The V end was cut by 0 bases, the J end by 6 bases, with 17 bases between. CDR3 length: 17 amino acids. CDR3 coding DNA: TGTGCCAGCAGCCAAGACAATAGAGGCAGGAAGGATGAAAAACTGTTTTTT. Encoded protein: CASSQDNRGRKDEKLFF.

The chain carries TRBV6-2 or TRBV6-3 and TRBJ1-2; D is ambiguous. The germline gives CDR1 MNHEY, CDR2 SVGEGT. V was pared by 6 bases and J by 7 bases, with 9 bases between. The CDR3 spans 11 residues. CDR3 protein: CASSRSGGYTF. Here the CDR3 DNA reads TGTGCCAGCAGCCGAAGTGGTGGCTACACCTTC.

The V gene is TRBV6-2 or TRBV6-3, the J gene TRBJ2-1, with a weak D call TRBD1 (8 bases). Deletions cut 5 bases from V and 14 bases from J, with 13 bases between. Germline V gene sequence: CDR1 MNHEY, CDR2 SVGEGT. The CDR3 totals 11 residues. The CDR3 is CASSRGGQEFF. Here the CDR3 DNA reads TGTGCCAGCAGTAGGGGGGGACAGGAGTTCTTC.

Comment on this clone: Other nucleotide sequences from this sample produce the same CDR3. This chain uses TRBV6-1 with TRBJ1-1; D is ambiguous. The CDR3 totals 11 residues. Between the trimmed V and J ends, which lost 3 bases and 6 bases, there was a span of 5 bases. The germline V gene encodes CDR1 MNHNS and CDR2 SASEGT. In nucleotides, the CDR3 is TGTGCCAGCAGTGACCTGGCTGAAGCTTTCTTT. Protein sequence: CASSDLAEAFF.